This note documents a single T cell receptor beta chain sequence. Its antigen remains undetermined. No base quality values were provided; no much bigger clone lies one nucleotide off. Systemically healthy Caucasian individuals from Russia, over 30 in total and aged about 6 to 100 years, were included as donors. Each donor gave about 9.7 milliliters of peripheral blood, drawn into EDTA-treated Vacutainer tubes. Ficoll-Paque density-gradient centrifugation was used to isolate PBMCs, with at least 6.5 million per sample. Total RNA, at least 6 micrograms per sample, was extracted from PBMCs with Trizol reagent. For every donor, an aliquot of PBMCs went through flow cytometry to measure the percentages of naive CD45RAhigh/CD27high T cells. Reading from cysteine to phenylalanine, the CDR3 counts 18 amino acids. CDR3 DNA is the only sequence kept; it has 54 bases, read in frame from the first base. From a lookup of the germline V gene, CDR1 and CDR2 are LGHNA and YSLEER. Unmatched junction bases come to 6, with V trimmed by 0 bases and J by 2 bases.

This entry comes from a study of blood T cells in healthy people across ages (dated by TCRdb to between 2014 and 2017). General notes on the study: In model experiments, template switching captured roughly one uniquely barcoded TCR beta cDNA molecule for every two T cells. Using deep sequencing normalized with unique cDNA molecular identifiers, the study measured how TCR beta repertoire diversity changes with age. The donors were split into four age groups: young (average 16 years), middle-aged (over 35), aged (approximately 60) and long-lived (over 75). To avoid experimental bias, donors of different ages were distributed randomly across sequencing lanes. The study analyzed two additional independent replicas of 1 million unique cDNA reads from the same blood draw for two donors, one aged 18 to 30 and one aged 80 or older.

The investigation overall reported the following: Observed TCR beta diversity correlated strongly with the percentage of naive T cells measured by flow cytometry. Observed TCR beta diversity per million T cells fell roughly linearly with age, and a significant reduction was already apparent by age roughly 40. Because profiling used bulk unsorted PBMCs, naive and antigen-experienced compartments could not be compared conclusively. Because donor CMV infection status was unknown, age-related changes in expanded clonotypes were potentially confounded. Compared with the aged group, the long-lived group had more naive CD4+ T cells, fewer expanded clones and increased TCR diversity, suggesting age selection. Estimates of total diversity from one million sequenced T cells were regarded as lower bounds and underestimates.

Library preparation employed 5' RACE. Instrument on record: Illumina HiSeq 2500. A second roughly 6 to 11 cycle PCR used a sample-barcoded 5' primer and a J-beta primer mix. A template-switch 5' adaptor carrying 12 random nucleotides introduced a unique molecular identifier onto each TCR beta cDNA molecule. Each sample yielded at least 2.5 million CDR3-containing paired-end reads. All of the RNA was converted into first-strand cDNA using the Mint cDNA synthesis kit, with a TRBC-specific oligonucleotide serving as the primer. Following uracil-DNA glycosylase treatment, a first 18-cycle PCR with universal primers M1SS and BC2_uni_R was performed on all cDNA. For the original study's pipeline: Normalization of each sample was performed by random selection of 1 million high-quality reads, each carrying a distinct molecular identifier. Reads sharing molecular identifiers were discarded rather than binned into consensus sequences. CDR3 identification, clonotype clustering and error correction used MiTCR with a Q25 quality threshold and the strictest error-elimination algorithm. A nonparametric unseen species model with Euler transformation was used to estimate lower-bound total TCR beta diversity. TCRdb redid the processing of the public reads, applying fastp at Q25 and MiXCR, and retained in-frame beta chains. For every CDR3 protein sequence, its rows merge into one entry that carries the most common genes and DNA. TCRdb, not the original authors, processed these V and J calls. The table for this sample lists 1.5 million to 1.8 million distinct CDR3 sequences; roughly 43% of them were counted only once. About 4% of the sample rests with the top ten.

The sample consisted of blood. This chain joins TRBV4-3 to TRBJ2-3, with 12 bases aligning to TRBD2. The TCR sequence derives from a woman aged 18-29 years in good health. The bases are TGCGCCAGCAGCCAAGATAACCTAGCGGGGGGGCTCACAGATACGCAGTATTTT. The resulting protein is CASSQDNLAGGLTDTQYF.